Sequencing of this T cell receptor (beta chain) was carried out in a study of blood T cells in healthy people across ages. Germline-derived CDR1 and CDR2 are SGHKS and YYEKEE (reference sequence). This CDR3 comprises 14 residues. The germline V and J ends were trimmed by 0 bases and 3 bases, with 6 bases remaining between them. A J-beta primer mix and a sample-barcoded 5' primer were used in a second PCR of about 6 to 12 cycles. TCRdb passed the 5' RACE reads through MiXCR, listing each CDR3 protein once. The table lists over 500,000 distinct CDR3 sequences, over 40% of them singletons. Roughly 10 milliliters of peripheral blood were drawn from each donor. Researchers report isolating at least 7 million PBMCs per sample. At least 6 micrograms of total RNA were extracted per sample. Findings and limits, study-wide: While age rose, TCR beta diversity per million T cells dropped in a roughly linear way.

As concerns this clonotype: The antigen remains undetermined.

Sequences were obtained from blood. The chain carries TRBV5-5 and TRBJ1-4; D unresolved. This TCR was sampled from an elderly woman in good health. CDR3 sequence: CASSLGRPNEKLFF. The CDR3 nucleotides are TGTGCCAGCAGCTTGGGGAGACCTAATGAAAAACTGTTTTTT.